The clone carrying this TCR beta chain was detected many times. This sample is part of a study of T cells in Graves' hyperthyroidism and ophthalmopathy. Amplified TCR beta CDR3 regions derived from RNA transcripts. The TCR CDR3 was amplified in a first-round RT-PCR using the HTBI primer set. MiXCR was run by TCRdb on the multiplex PCR reads, yielding one entry per CDR3 protein. The table has about 360,000 distinct CDR3 sequences, 13% seen once. The source material was blood. The source of this sequence is a woman younger than 30 with Graves' hyperthyroidism.

For the CDR3, the DNA is TGTGCCAGCAGTTTTACCCTGAGCAGGCAAGAGACCCAGTACTTC. This encodes CASSFTLSRQETQYF. The chain carries TRBV27 and TRBJ2-5; D is ambiguous. Germline V lookup: CDR1 MNHEY, CDR2 SMNVEV (reference sequence). There are 15 residues in the CDR3. V dropped 3 bases and J dropped 2 bases, with 13 bases sitting between them.